This TCR beta chain was found in a study of T cell responses to AZD1222 COVID-19 vaccine. Trimming left V 0 bases short and J 2 bases short, with 16 bases between. The germline CDR1 and CDR2 sequences are ENHRY and SYGVKD. The CDR3 extends over 17 amino acids. Note on this clone: The antigen is not known.

Sequenced by immunoSEQ multiplex PCR; TCRdb stores in-frame clones only, minus some. The sample has some 120,000 clones; 90% are singletons. Study conclusions and caveats: Of spike-specific TCRs, nearly half reportedly target regions left unmutated in variants. Of the AZD1222 recipients, only six or seven were seropositive at baseline. Regions 160-218 and 743-854 dominated among vaccine-associated CD4 TCRs spanning spike.

The chain uses TRBV10-3 and TRBJ2-5; TRBD1 or TRBD2 may be the D gene (5 bases each). This receptor was taken from an adult who received the MenACWY meningococcal vaccine as a control. The material sequenced was peripheral blood, taken 28 days after the second dose of the MenACWY control vaccine. CDR3 sequence reads: CAISESKHPGRQETQYF. CDR3 DNA: TGTGCCATCAGTGAGTCGAAGCACCCAGGGAGACAAGAGACCCAGTACTTC.